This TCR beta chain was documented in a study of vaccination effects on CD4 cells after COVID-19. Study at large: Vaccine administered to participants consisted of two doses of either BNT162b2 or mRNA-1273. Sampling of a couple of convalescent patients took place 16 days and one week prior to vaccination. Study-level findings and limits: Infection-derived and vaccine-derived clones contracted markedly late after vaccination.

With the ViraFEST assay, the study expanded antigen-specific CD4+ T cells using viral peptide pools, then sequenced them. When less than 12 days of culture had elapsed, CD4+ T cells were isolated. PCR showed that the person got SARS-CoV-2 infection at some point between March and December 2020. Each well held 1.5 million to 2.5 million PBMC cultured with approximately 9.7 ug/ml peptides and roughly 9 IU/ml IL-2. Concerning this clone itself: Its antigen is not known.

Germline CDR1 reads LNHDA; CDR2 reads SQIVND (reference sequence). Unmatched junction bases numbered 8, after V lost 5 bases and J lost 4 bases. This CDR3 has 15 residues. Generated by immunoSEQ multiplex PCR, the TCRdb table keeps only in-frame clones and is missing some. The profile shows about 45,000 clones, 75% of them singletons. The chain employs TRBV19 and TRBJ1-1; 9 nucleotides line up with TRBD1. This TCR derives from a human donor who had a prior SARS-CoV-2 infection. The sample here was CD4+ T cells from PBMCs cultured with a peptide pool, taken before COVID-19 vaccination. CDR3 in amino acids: CASSRQGGVSTEAFF. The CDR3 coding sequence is TGTGCCAGTAGTCGACAGGGGGGGGTCTCCACTGAAGCTTTCTTT.